Listed below are T cell receptor beta chains from one sample, sequenced in a study of post-analysis software for immune sequencing data. TCRdb fed the PCR reads into MiXCR, producing one record per CDR3 protein. The sample records around 440,000 distinct CDR3 sequences, approximately 46% being singletons. The sequencing input was blood. Receptors were obtained from a girl aged 10 to 17 with multiple sclerosis. The CDR3 runs from the conserved cysteine through the conserved F or W. D genes are given only for firm matches. Only some rows state a clone size, as once, few, many or a class for expanded clones.

cdr3_aa cdr3_nt clone_size v_call d_call j_call
CASRWSVISYEQYF TGTGCCAGCAGGTGGTCTGTCATCTCCTACGAGCAGTACTTC few TRBV6-1 . TRBJ2-7
CSVVEREQYF TGCAGCGTTGTGGAGCGGGAGCAGTACTTC few TRBV29-1 . TRBJ2-7
CATSARGDTQYF TGTGCCACCAGTGCCCGGGGCGATACGCAGTATTTT . TRBV24-1 . TRBJ2-3
CASSGVEETQYF TGTGCCAGCAGCGGAGTAGAAGAGACCCAGTACTTC . TRBV7-9 . TRBJ2-5
CSAMRGGQNTEAFF TGCAGTGCTATGAGGGGGGGGCAGAACACTGAAGCTTTCTTT few TRBV20-1 . TRBJ1-1
CSASEAVAYNEQFF TGCAGTGCTAGTGAAGCGGTAGCCTACAATGAGCAGTTCTTC . TRBV20-1 . TRBJ2-1
CSARRQGPRTEAFF TGCAGTGCTAGGCGACAGGGGCCGAGAACTGAAGCTTTCTTT . TRBV20-1 TRBD1 TRBJ1-1
CASSYSTWNSGNTIYF TGTGCCAGCAGCTACAGCACATGGAACTCTGGAAACACCATATATTTT . TRBV7-2 . TRBJ1-3
CSAIPSGSPLSYNEQFF TGCAGTGCTATCCCTAGCGGGAGTCCCCTCTCCTACAATGAGCAGTTCTTC few TRBV20-1 TRBD2 TRBJ2-1
CASSLGLAGASSYEQYF TGCGCCAGCAGCTTGGGACTAGCGGGAGCTAGCTCCTACGAGCAGTACTTC . TRBV5-1 TRBD2 TRBJ2-7
CASSLRGPGYNEQFF TGTGCCAGCAGCTTACGCGGGCCAGGCTACAATGAGCAGTTCTTC . TRBV7-3 . TRBJ2-1
CASSITVTGRELFF TGTGCCAGCAGTATTACGGTTACAGGGCGGGAGCTGTTTTTT few TRBV6-5 . TRBJ2-2
CATSRDPGGGYEQYF TGTGCCACCAGCAGAGACCCAGGGGGAGGCTACGAGCAGTACTTC . TRBV15 . TRBJ2-7
CATPGLARFTDTQYF TGTGCCACCCCGGGACTAGCGCGATTCACAGATACGCAGTATTTT . TRBV28 TRBD2 TRBJ2-3
CASSVERDSPYNEQFF TGTGCCAGCAGCGTCGAACGGGACAGCCCCTACAATGAGCAGTTCTTC few TRBV6-1 TRBD1 TRBJ2-1
CASSPGTSFDEQYF TGTGCCAGCAGCCCCGGGACTAGCTTCGATGAGCAGTACTTC . TRBV7-3 TRBD2 TRBJ2-7
CSGGTYCEQYF TGCAGCGGCGGGACCTACTGCGAGCAGTACTTC . TRBV29-1 . TRBJ2-7
CASSLGGQAYEQYF TGTGCCAGCTCCCTCGGAGGACAGGCTTACGAGCAGTACTTC . TRBV18 TRBD1 TRBJ2-7
CASSASPGTGSIAKNIQYF TGTGCCAGCAGCGCAAGTCCCGGGACAGGGTCAATAGCCAAAAACATTCAGTACTTC . TRBV7-9 TRBD1 TRBJ2-4
CASSFSTGSDEQYF TGTGCCAGCAGTTTTAGTACGGGTTCGGACGAGCAGTACTTC . TRBV12-3/TRBV12-4 . TRBJ2-7
CASSLGSGMNTGELFF TGCGCCAGCAGCTTGGGGAGCGGGATGAACACCGGGGAGCTGTTTTTT . TRBV5-1 TRBD2 TRBJ2-2
CSAASGGRGGTQYF TGCAGTGCTGCCTCCGGCGGGAGGGGGGGTACGCAGTATTTT few TRBV20-1 TRBD2 TRBJ2-3
CAHGRAGYSNEQFF TGTGCCCACGGCAGAGCGGGGTATTCCAATGAGCAGTTCTTC . TRBV28 TRBD2 TRBJ2-1
CASSLFLYEQYF TGTGCCAGCAGTTTATTTTTATACGAGCAGTACTTC few TRBV12-3/TRBV12-4 . TRBJ2-7
CSVQTKSYNEQFF TGCAGCGTTCAAACAAAATCCTACAATGAGCAGTTCTTC . TRBV29-1 . TRBJ2-1
CASSIDRGLQETQYF TGTGCCAGCAGCATAGATCGGGGACTCCAAGAGACCCAGTACTTC few TRBV7-9 . TRBJ2-5
CASTETWSVGERTDTQYF TGTGCCAGCACTGAAACTTGGTCTGTAGGGGAACGCACAGATACGCAGTATTTT . TRBV28 . TRBJ2-3
CSARDAGQATYEQYF TGCAGTGCTAGAGATGCGGGACAGGCTACCTACGAGCAGTACTTC . TRBV20-1 TRBD1 TRBJ2-7
CASSSTGVQETQYF TGTGCCAGCAGCTCGACAGGGGTCCAAGAGACCCAGTACTTC few TRBV5-6 TRBD1 TRBJ2-5
CATSEIDRDQETQYF TGTGCCACCAGTGAAATCGACAGGGATCAAGAGACCCAGTACTTC few TRBV24-1 TRBD1 TRBJ2-5
CASSVLGGANRYTF TGTGCCAGCAGCGTACTGGGGGGGGCGAATCGCTACACCTTC many TRBV9 . TRBJ1-2
CASSCTGSGTDTQYF TGTGCCAGCAGTTGCACAGGATCAGGGACGGATACGCAGTATTTT . TRBV6-5 . TRBJ2-3
CASSLKGQSGYEQYF TGCGCCAGCAGCTTGAAGGGGCAGTCGGGTTACGAGCAGTACTTC . TRBV5-1 . TRBJ2-7
CSARVQAGGNIQYF TGCAGTGCTAGAGTCCAAGCGGGAGGAAACATTCAGTACTTC . TRBV20-1 TRBD2 TRBJ2-4
CASSPLAGAQGETQYF TGTGCCAGCTCACCACTAGCGGGAGCCCAAGGGGAGACCCAGTACTTC . TRBV18 TRBD2 TRBJ2-5
CASSLSVGASSYNEQFF TGTGCCAGCAGCTTAAGCGTAGGGGCCAGCTCCTACAATGAGCAGTTCTTC . TRBV7-3 . TRBJ2-1
CASVQGGFYGYTF TGTGCCAGCGTACAGGGAGGCTTTTATGGCTACACCTTC few TRBV6-5 . TRBJ1-2
CASSQGGLQETQYF TGCGCCAGCAGCCAAGGAGGGCTCCAAGAGACCCAGTACTTC . TRBV4-1 . TRBJ2-5
CASRPISDEQYF TGTGCCAGCAGACCTATCTCGGACGAGCAGTACTTC few TRBV28 . TRBJ2-7
CAITTTGQGNEQYF TGTGCCATCACCACCACCGGACAGGGCAATGAGCAGTACTTC few TRBV10-3 TRBD1 TRBJ2-5
CASGSRDGTEAFF TGTGCTAGTGGTTCCCGAGACGGGACTGAAGCTTTCTTT . TRBV12-5 . TRBJ1-1
CSASMAGGLPYEQYF TGCAGTGCTAGTATGGCGGGAGGTCTACCCTACGAGCAGTACTTC many TRBV20-1 TRBD2 TRBJ2-7
CASSDSSLSSYNEQFF TGTGCCAGCAGTGACTCTAGCCTGAGCTCCTACAATGAGCAGTTCTTC . TRBV6-4 . TRBJ2-1
CASGEGDVNIQYF TGTGCCAGCGGTGAAGGGGACGTGAACATTCAGTACTTC . TRBV28 . TRBJ2-4
CASSFRPAGGNEQFF TGCGCCAGCAGCTTCCGCCCAGCGGGGGGCAATGAGCAGTTCTTC . TRBV5-1 TRBD2 TRBJ2-1
CSARVGLAYEQYF TGCAGTGCTAGAGTGGGACTAGCCTACGAGCAGTACTTC few TRBV20-1 TRBD2 TRBJ2-7
CASSGPEEWDTQYF TGCGCCAGCAGTGGACCTGAGGAGTGGGATACGCAGTATTTT . TRBV10-1 . TRBJ2-3
CASSLGIAGGQETQYF TGTGCCAGCAGTTTAGGGATAGCGGGAGGGCAAGAGACCCAGTACTTC few TRBV12-3/TRBV12-4 TRBD2 TRBJ2-5
CASSKSREGDNEQFF TGTGCCAGCAGCAAATCGCGGGAGGGTGACAATGAGCAGTTCTTC few TRBV21-1 . TRBJ2-1
CASGPSGQPQHF TGTGCCAGCGGACCGAGCGGCCAGCCCCAGCATTTT once TRBV27 . TRBJ1-5
CASSQDYRAETQYF TGCGCCAGCAGCCAAGATTATAGGGCGGAGACCCAGTACTTC . TRBV4-3 . TRBJ2-5
CASSLGDSYEQFF TGCGCCAGCAGCTTGGGAGACAGCTACGAGCAGTTCTTC . TRBV5-1 . TRBJ2-1
CASTTTPGSMNTEAFF TGTGCCAGCACCACCACCCCGGGATCGATGAACACTGAAGCTTTCTTT . TRBV7-9 . TRBJ1-1
CAIRVDRPHYEQYF TGTGCCATCAGAGTCGACAGGCCCCACTACGAGCAGTACTTC . TRBV10-3 . TRBJ2-7
CASRVSGANVLTF TGTGCCAGCCGGGTCTCTGGGGCCAACGTCCTGACTTTC many TRBV6-5 . TRBJ2-6
CASSLGWRWRRYEQYF TGTGCCAGCAGTTTGGGATGGAGGTGGCGACGCTACGAGCAGTACTTC . TRBV28 . TRBJ2-7
CASSLLSDGTEQYF TGTGCCAGCAGTTTATTATCGGACGGTACCGAGCAGTACTTC . TRBV27 . TRBJ2-7
CASKYSGRSYEQFF TGTGCCAGCAAGTACAGCGGGAGGTCCTATGAGCAGTTCTTC many TRBV5-6 TRBD2 TRBJ2-1
CSVEGHGTVETQYF TGCAGCGTTGAGGGGCATGGGACAGTTGAGACCCAGTACTTC few TRBV29-1 TRBD1 TRBJ2-5